Below, 5 T cell receptor beta chains from the same sample are listed, as sequenced in a study of blood T cell repertoires in COVID-19. Assay used: immunoSEQ multiplex PCR; TCRdb lists only in-frame clones, some missing. This repertoire shows around 310,000 clones, nearly 90% found once; its top ten account for roughly 1%. What was sequenced was peripheral blood. The source of these receptors is a woman aged 40 to 49 with COVID-19, enrolled during active disease.

This rearrangement joins TRBV30 to TRBJ2-1; D might be TRBD1 (6 bases). This CDR3 is built from 13 residues. Germline values: CDR1 GTSNPN, CDR2 SVGIG (reference sequence). Trimming removed 6 bases from V and 7 bases from J, with 16 bases in between. The CDR3 sequence is CACEQGRLNEQFF. CDR3 coding DNA: TGTGCCTGTGAACAGGGACGTTTGAATGAGCAGTTCTTC.

Worth noting for this clone: At the DNA level, this CDR3 is encoded by other sequences in the same sample as well. The chain links TRBV30 to TRBJ2-7; tentative D call: TRBD2 (6 bases). The CDR3 extends over 12 amino acids. Trimming took off 2 bases at V and 5 bases at J, with 10 bases between the two ends. Germline CDR1 and CDR2: GTSNPN and SVGIG (reference sequence). The CDR3 protein is CAWSPGGNEQYF. The CDR3, as DNA: TGTGCCTGGAGTCCCGGGGGAAACGAGCAGTACTTC.

The genes are TRBV7-3 and TRBJ2-3; 8 bases align to TRBD2. With V trimmed by 5 bases and J by 1 base, 5 bases remained unmatched. Germline CDR1 SGHTA, CDR2 FQGTGA. CDR3 length: 15 amino acids. The CDR3 loop reads CASSRGGPRTDTQYF. In nucleotides, the CDR3 is TGTGCCAGCAGCCGGGGGGGCCCTCGCACAGATACGCAGTATTTT.

The rearrangement uses TRBV3-1 (or the pseudogene TRBV3-2) and TRBJ2-7; TRBD2 aligns across 12 bases. The CDR3 spans 15 residues. The V gene's germline CDR1 is LGHDT and CDR2 YNNKEL (reference sequence). V was clipped by 3 bases and J by 3 bases; unmatched bases: 3. For the CDR3, the DNA is TGTGCCAGCAGCCAGACTAGCGGGGGAATCTACGAGCAGTACTTC. Translating gives CASSQTSGGIYEQYF.

The chain recombines TRBV6-2 or TRBV6-3 with TRBJ2-1; D might be TRBD2 (5 bases). Between the trimmed V and J ends, which lost 6 bases and 6 bases, there was a span of 15 bases. The V gene's germline CDR1 is MNHEY and CDR2 SVGEGT. This CDR3 has 14 amino acids. The DNA of the CDR3 is TGTGCCAGCAGCCTAGCTATCCATGGCAATGAGCAGTTCTTC. Translating it yields CASSLAIHGNEQFF.